The 6 T cell receptor beta chains below come from one sample, sequenced in a study of blood T cells in healthy people across ages. Through a sample-barcoded 5' primer and a J-beta primer mix, a second PCR was run for roughly 6 to 11 cycles. TCRdb ran MiXCR on the 5' RACE reads and lists one entry per CDR3 protein. Of around 850,000 distinct CDR3 sequences in the sample, 35% to 40% were seen once. The sequenced sample consisted of blood. The receptor source for this set is a man younger than 35 in good health.

This clonotype showed up just a few times. J is TRBJ2-1 and V is TRBV4-1, with 7 bases that match TRBD1. Germline V lookup: CDR1 MGHRA, CDR2 YSYEKL. The junction had 6 bases not matched to a gene; V was cut back by 3 bases and J by 4 bases. There are 15 residues in the CDR3. The DNA for the CDR3 is TGCGCCAGCAGCCAGGCAGGGGGAAATTACAATGAGCAGTTCTTC. Translation gives CASSQAGGNYNEQFF.

The count of this clonotype is one. This may arise from a read error, as a much more abundant clone is one base away. The chain joins TRBV4-1 to TRBJ2-3; tentatively, D is TRBD2 (6 bases). Germline V lookup: CDR1 MGHRA, CDR2 YSYEKL. V lost 0 bases, J lost 6 bases, and 13 bases lay in between. This CDR3 comprises 15 residues. This CDR3 reads CASSQESAGIDTQYF. In nucleotides, the CDR3 is TGCGCCAGCAGCCAAGAAAGTGCGGGAATTGATACGCAGTATTTT.

This clonotype appeared a single time. The J gene is TRBJ2-3, the V gene TRBV4-2; no clear D. This CDR3 has 15 amino acids. From germline, CDR1 is LGHNA and CDR2 YNFKEQ. V lost 5 bases to trimming and J lost 1 base, with 13 bases between them. Here the CDR3 reads CASSLTARGTDTQYF. Written as DNA, the CDR3 is TGTGCCAGCAGCTTAACAGCTCGGGGCACAGATACGCAGTATTTT.

J is TRBJ2-5 and V is TRBV10-3, with TRBD2 matching 7 bases. The V and J ends lost 0 bases and 2 bases, in that order; junction bases with no gene match: 6. The germline CDR1 and CDR2 sequences are ENHRY and SYGVKD. This CDR3 is 16 amino acids long. This CDR3 reads CAISESPQGGQETQYF. The CDR3, as DNA: TGTGCCATCAGTGAGTCTCCCCAGGGAGGGCAAGAGACCCAGTACTTC.

This clonotype has more than one count but fewer than ten. This chain uses TRBV12-3 or TRBV12-4 with TRBJ2-3; 7 nucleotides align to TRBD1. J gave up 6 bases and V 6 bases, and 12 bases lay outside the gene matches. The CDR3 length is 15 residues. CDR3 DNA sequence: TGTGCCAGCAGCCGGCCGACAGGGAGTGTGGATACGCAGTATTTT. This codes for CASSRPTGSVDTQYF.

This clonotype appeared many times. The rearrangement joins TRBV6-5 to TRBJ2-3; D gene unclear. Trimming cost V 5 bases and J 0 bases, with 9 bases left between them. Germline V gene data show CDR1 as MNHEY and CDR2 as SVGAGI. CDR3 length: 14 residues. CDR3 DNA sequence: TGTGCCAGCAGTCGAAAACCTAGCACAGATACGCAGTATTTT. It codes for CASSRKPSTDTQYF.